This T cell receptor (beta chain) is from a study of blood T cell repertoires in COVID-19 (dated by TCRdb to 2020 to 2022). With regard to the full study: The collaborator samples originated in the United States, Italy and Spain and spanned the acute and convalescent phases of COVID-19. The prospective study material was composed of cDNA or gDNA derived from T cells, B-cell-depleted T cells, or PBMCs. Subjects who had been exposed to COVID-19, were actively infected with it, or had recovered from it provided the deeply sampled blood TCRbeta repertoires that made up the dataset. A freely available public database, intended as a resource for researchers studying the immune response to SARS-CoV-2, is where the repertoires were released. The samples were drawn from two sources: the first 160 participants of the ongoing ImmuneRACE study, and fewer than 1,500 subjects contributed by 6 global collaborators. Nearly every sample came with metadata listing a de-identified subject ID, COVID-19 status, age in years and sex. HLA class I and class II types, where available, came from metadata supplied by the sample provider rather than from assay-based typing. The paper's findings and limits, for the study overall: How much clinical and demographic metadata was included differed by source and by participant, and the metadata was provided uncurated.

Concerning this clone itself: Its antigen is unknown. Base-call qualities are not available, and no considerably larger clone is one nucleotide away.

Whole blood was collected in K2EDTA tubes by collaborating institutions according to the institutions' own protocols. For TCRbeta analysis, collaborators shipped samples in one of three forms: frozen whole blood, isolated PBMCs, or DNA extracted from either of those sample types. TCRbeta CDR3 regions were amplified from genomic DNA by means of the immunoSEQ Assay, a bias-controlled multiplex PCR. On the authors' methods: The number of nucleated cells in each sample was estimated by amplification of reference gene primers within the assay. To quantify the absolute abundance of each unique TCRbeta CDR3 rearrangement, sequence reads were collapsed and filtered. For each sample, productive Simpson clonality was calculated as the square root of Simpson's diversity index over productive rearrangements. TCRdb mirrors the immuneACCESS table, restricted to in-frame sequences. Some clones are absent from its copies; in checked studies, under half trace to an unresolved V gene, and the reason for the others is unknown. That table furnishes V, J and clone size, whereas the DNA furnished D and trimming. Within this sample are 150,000 to 200,000 clones, with around 80% of them counted one time only. Approximately 22% of the sample is in the top ten clones.

The junction shows trimming of 3 bases on V and 1 base on J, plus 9 bases between the germline ends. Taken from cysteine to phenylalanine, the CDR3 has 14 residues. Kept here is only the CDR3 DNA, which spans 42 bases and is read in frame from base 1. As encoded in the germline V gene, CDR1 is SGHTA while CDR2 is FQGNSA. The chain uses TRBV7-2 and TRBJ1-1, and possibly TRBD1, on 6 matching bases. The clonotype was recovered from a woman aged 80 or older with acute or convalescent COVID-19. The material sequenced was peripheral blood. The bases read TGTGCCAGCAGCTTGGGCAGGGGGAACACTGAAGCTTTCTTT. It encodes CASSLGRGNTEAFF.